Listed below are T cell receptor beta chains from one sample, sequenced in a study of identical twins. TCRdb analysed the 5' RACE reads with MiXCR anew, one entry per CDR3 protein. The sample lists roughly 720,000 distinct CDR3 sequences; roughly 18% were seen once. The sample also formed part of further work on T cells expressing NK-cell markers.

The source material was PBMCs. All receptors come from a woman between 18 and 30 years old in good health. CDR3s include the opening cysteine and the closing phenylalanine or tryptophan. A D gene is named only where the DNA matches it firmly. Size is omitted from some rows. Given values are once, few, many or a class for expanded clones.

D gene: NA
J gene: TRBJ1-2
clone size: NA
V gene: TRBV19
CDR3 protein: CASSTRYLTQNGYTF
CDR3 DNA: TGTGCCAGTAGTACCCGGTATCTCACCCAGAATGGCTACACCTTC

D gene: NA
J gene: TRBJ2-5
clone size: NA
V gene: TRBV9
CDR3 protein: CASSVEGLETQYF
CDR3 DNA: TGTGCCAGCAGCGTAGAGGGGCTTGAGACCCAGTACTTC

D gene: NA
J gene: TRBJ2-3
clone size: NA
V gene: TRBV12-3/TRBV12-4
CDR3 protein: CASSRGTSPDTQYF
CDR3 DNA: TGTGCCAGCAGCCGCGGCACTAGCCCAGATACGCAGTATTTT

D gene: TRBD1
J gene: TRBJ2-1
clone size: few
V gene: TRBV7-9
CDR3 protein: CASSFQGVDEQFF
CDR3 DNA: TGTGCCAGCAGCTTTCAGGGGGTAGATGAGCAGTTCTTC

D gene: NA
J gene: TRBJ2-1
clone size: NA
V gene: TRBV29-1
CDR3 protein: CSVRRTGRLDNEQFF
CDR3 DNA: TGCAGCGTCCGACGGACCGGACGATTGGACAATGAGCAGTTCTTC

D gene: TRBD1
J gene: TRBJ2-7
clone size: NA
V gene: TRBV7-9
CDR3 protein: CASSSQGHEQYF
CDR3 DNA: TGTGCCAGCAGCTCACAGGGGCACGAGCAGTACTTC

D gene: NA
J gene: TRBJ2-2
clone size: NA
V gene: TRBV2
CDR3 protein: CASSEPSPNTGELFF
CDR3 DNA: TGTGCCAGCAGTGAACCCTCGCCGAACACCGGGGAGCTGTTTTTT

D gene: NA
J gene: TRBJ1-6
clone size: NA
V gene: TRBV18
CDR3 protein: CASSPGFSPLHF
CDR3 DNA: TGTGCCAGCTCACCCGGATTTTCACCCCTCCACTTT

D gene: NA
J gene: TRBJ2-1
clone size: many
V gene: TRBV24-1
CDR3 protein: CATSDSTGRRNEQFF
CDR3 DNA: TGTGCCACCAGTGATTCCACAGGGAGGAGAAATGAGCAGTTCTTC

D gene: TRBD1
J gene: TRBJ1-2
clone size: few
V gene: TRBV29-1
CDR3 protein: CSVWDRGNYGYTF
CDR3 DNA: TGCAGCGTTTGGGACAGGGGGAATTATGGCTACACCTTC

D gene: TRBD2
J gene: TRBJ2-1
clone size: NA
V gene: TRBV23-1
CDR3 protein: CASREGLAGTTGNEQFF
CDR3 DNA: TGCGCCAGCAGAGAGGGACTAGCGGGAACCACCGGAAATGAGCAGTTCTTC

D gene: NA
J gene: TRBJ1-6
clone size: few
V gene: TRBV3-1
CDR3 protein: CASSSSTDSPLHF
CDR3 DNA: TGTGCCAGCAGTTCGTCCACGGATTCACCCCTCCACTTT

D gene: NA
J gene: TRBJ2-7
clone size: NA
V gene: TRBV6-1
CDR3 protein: CASSSEPGAVYEQYF
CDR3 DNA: TGTGCCAGCAGCTCGGAACCAGGGGCGGTCTACGAGCAGTACTTC

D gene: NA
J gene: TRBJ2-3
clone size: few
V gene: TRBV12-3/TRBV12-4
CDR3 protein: CASSFRLATDTQYF
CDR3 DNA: TGTGCCAGCAGCTTCCGACTCGCCACAGATACGCAGTATTTT

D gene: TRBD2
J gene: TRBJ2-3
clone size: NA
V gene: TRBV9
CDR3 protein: CASSVELAVPSGGRNTQYF
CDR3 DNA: TGTGCCAGCAGCGTAGAGCTCGCAGTCCCTAGCGGGGGGCGGAATACGCAGTATTTT

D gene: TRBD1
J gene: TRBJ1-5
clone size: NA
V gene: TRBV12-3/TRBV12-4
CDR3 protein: CASSSGQGNYQPQHF
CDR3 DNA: TGTGCCAGCAGTTCAGGACAGGGCAACTATCAGCCCCAGCATTTT

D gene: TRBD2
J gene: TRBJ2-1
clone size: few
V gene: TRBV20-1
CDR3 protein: CSAKGQLAGGPLSYNEQFF
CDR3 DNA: TGCAGTGCTAAGGGACAGCTAGCGGGGGGACCCTTATCCTACAATGAGCAGTTCTTC

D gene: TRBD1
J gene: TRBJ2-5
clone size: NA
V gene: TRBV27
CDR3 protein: CASRPRGLLRETQYF
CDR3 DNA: TGTGCCAGCAGGCCTAGGGGGCTCTTAAGAGAGACCCAGTACTTC